These 25 T cell receptor beta chains came from one sample sequenced in a study of OX40 agonist ivuxolimab in advanced cancers. Library prep was done by the immunoSEQ multiplex PCR assay. TCRdb's version of the immuneACCESS table is confined to in-frame rearrangements and falls short of the full clone set. An unresolved V gene accounts for under half of the shortfall where checked; the remainder is of unknown origin. For this sample there are 27,000 or so clones; less than 90% appear just once. The ten largest make up 20% to 25% of the sample. The sample in question was CD4+ or CD8+ T cells sorted from blood, obtained in a trial of the OX40 agonist ivuxolimab. Receptors originate from an adult with an advanced solid tumor such as melanoma, head and neck, liver or kidney cancer.

This clone was recorded a few times. The rearrangement uses TRBV15 and TRBJ2-7, with TRBD2 as a possible D gene (6 bases). Germline V gene sequence: CDR1 LNHNV, CDR2 YYDKDF (reference sequence). The CDR3 extends over 15 amino acids. The germline V and J ends were trimmed by 1 base and 2 bases, with 12 bases remaining between them. CDR3: CATSRVPRGAYEQYF. Here the CDR3 DNA reads TGTGCCACCAGCAGAGTCCCGCGGGGAGCCTACGAGCAGTACTTC.

This chain connects TRBV10-1 to TRBJ2-3; D is perhaps TRBD1 (6 bases). CDR3 size: 14 residues. Germline CDR1 reads WNHNN; CDR2 reads SYGVQD (reference sequence). The V end was cut by 4 bases, the J end by 4 bases, with 12 bases between. This CDR3 is CASSGQGYADTQYF. The CDR3 DNA sequence: TGCGCCAGCAGTGGGCAGGGGTACGCAGATACGCAGTATTTT.

The chain carries TRBV28 and TRBJ2-3, with D perhaps TRBD2 (6 bases). CDR1 is MDHEN and CDR2 is SYDVKM in the germline V gene. This CDR3 has 13 residues. V shed 6 bases and J shed 5 bases, with 12 bases lying between them. The CDR3 sequence: CASSSPEGDTQYF. The CDR3, as DNA: TGTGCCAGCAGCTCTCCGGAGGGAGATACGCAGTATTTT.

The V gene is TRBV30, the J gene TRBJ2-7; 7 bases are a match to TRBD2. This CDR3 has 14 residues. V dropped 5 bases and J dropped 3; count of bases not matched to a gene: 10. Per germline, CDR1 GTSNPN and CDR2 SVGIG (reference sequence). CDR3 DNA sequence: TGTGCCTGGGAGGCTAGCGGAGTTATCTACGAGCAGTACTTC. It is translated as CAWEASGVIYEQYF.

This clone was observed a handful of times. The chain has TRBV4-1 and TRBJ1-1; perhaps TRBD1 as D (5 bases). V dropped 2 bases and J dropped 3 bases, with 7 bases sitting between them. The CDR3 has 13 residues. Germline loops: CDR1 MGHRA, CDR2 YSYEKL. Here the CDR3 DNA reads TGCGCCAGCAGCCAACTGGGGGACACTGAAGCTTTCTTT. Its translation: CASSQLGDTEAFF.

The table lists this clone with a count of one. The chain carries TRBV7-6 and TRBJ1-5, with D maybe TRBD1 (5 bases). The CDR3 runs 15 residues. Germline V gene sequence: CDR1 SGHVS, CDR2 FNYEAQ. V was cut by 1 base and J by 1 base, with 8 bases left in between. CDR3: CASSLGEGSNQPQHF. CDR3 coding DNA: TGTGCCAGCAGCTTAGGGGAGGGGAGCAATCAGCCCCAGCATTTT.

The V and J genes are TRBV2 and TRBJ2-7; maybe TRBD2 (5 bases). Trimming took 4 bases from V and 7 from J, leaving 5 bases between them. This CDR3 is 10 amino acids long. Per germline, CDR1 SNHLY and CDR2 FYNNEI. CDR3 loop: CASSGLEQYF. CDR3 DNA: TGTGCCAGCAGTGGACTAGAGCAGTACTTC. Drawing the rest from reference TRBV2 and TRBJ2-7, the complete variable domain is EPEVTQTPSHQVTQMGQEVILRCVPISNHLYFYWYRQILGQKVEFLVSFYNNEISEKSEIFDDQFSVERPDGSNFTLKIRSTKLEDSAMYFCASSGLEQYFGPGTRLTVT.

This clone was found a few times. The rearrangement links TRBV4-1 to TRBJ1-1; the match to TRBD1 covers 10 bases. Germline V gives CDR1 MGHRA, CDR2 YSYEKL. The CDR3 is made up of 18 amino acids. V was pared by 1 base and J by 1 base, with 9 bases of the junction left unmatched. The CDR3 region is CASSQVSTGGGWNTEAFF. The CDR3, as DNA: TGCGCCAGCAGCCAAGTCTCGACAGGGGGCGGGTGGAACACTGAAGCTTTCTTT.

The chain combines TRBV28 with TRBJ2-7; TRBD1 matches 8 bases. Germline CDR1 and CDR2: MDHEN and SYDVKM. The CDR3 covers 17 residues. After removal of 3 bases from V and 2 bases from J, the junction contained 12 bases not matched to a gene. The CDR3, as DNA: TGTGCCAGCAGTTTCCCCACCGACAGGGGATCGGCCTACGAGCAGTACTTC. Protein sequence: CASSFPTDRGSAYEQYF.

V gene TRBV4-2 combines with J gene TRBJ2-1; D is perhaps TRBD2 (5 bases). Germline lookup yields CDR1 LGHNA and CDR2 YNFKEQ. V was shortened by 1 base and J by 8 bases, with 18 bases between the two germline ends. The CDR3 contains 16 residues. CDR3: CASSQVTSIPRDEQFF. For the CDR3, the DNA is TGTGCCAGCAGCCAAGTTACTAGTATCCCCCGCGATGAGCAGTTCTTC.

The rearrangement links TRBV7-9 to TRBJ1-5, with 10 bases lining up with TRBD1. CDR1 SEHNR and CDR2 FQNEAQ come from the germline V gene (reference sequence). The CDR3 length is 17 residues. Germline trimming cut 5 bases from V and 5 bases from J; bases unmatched to any gene: 12. As DNA, the CDR3 is TGTGCCAGCAGCCCCCTGGCGGGACAGGGGATGGATCAGCCCCAGCATTTT. As protein: CASSPLAGQGMDQPQHF.

This clone appeared a few times. The chain joins TRBV9 to TRBJ2-3; 9 bases map to TRBD1. V lost 3 bases, J lost 0 bases, and 8 bases stayed unmatched. This CDR3 contains 17 residues. CDR1 and CDR2 (germline): SGDLS, YYNGEE. CDR3 amino acids: CASSARTGEYSTDTQYF. DNA for the CDR3: TGTGCCAGCAGCGCCCGGACAGGGGAATATAGCACAGATACGCAGTATTTT.

J is TRBJ1-2 and V is TRBV15; 8 bases align to TRBD1. The germline CDR1 and CDR2 sequences are LNHNV and YYDKDF (reference sequence). The CDR3 has 13 amino acids. Trimming cost V 2 bases and J 5 bases; bases outside gene matches: 1. This CDR3 is CATSRTGGYGYTF. The CDR3 region has the DNA TGTGCCACCAGCAGAACAGGGGGATATGGCTACACCTTC.

The chain carries TRBV28 and TRBJ2-7, with D hard to call. Looked up from germline, CDR1 is MDHEN and CDR2 is SYDVKM. V was pared by 2 bases and J by 3 bases, with 8 bases between. The CDR3 runs to 13 residues. The CDR3 spells CASSLGRDYEQYF. As DNA, the CDR3 is TGTGCCAGCAGTTTAGGGCGCGACTACGAGCAGTACTTC.

J is TRBJ1-4 and V is TRBV27; TRBD1 is a possible D gene (5 bases). Looked up from germline, CDR1 is MNHEY and CDR2 is SMNVEV (reference sequence). The V and J ends lost 11 bases and 4 bases respectively, with 14 bases between them. The CDR3 totals 13 residues. The CDR3 here is CAASSGLNEKLFF. The DNA for the CDR3 is TGTGCCGCCAGTTCAGGGCTTAATGAAAAACTGTTTTTT.

This chain links TRBV4-3 with TRBJ2-7; 9 positions agree with TRBD1. This CDR3 is 15 amino acids long. J was trimmed by 3 bases and V by 5 bases; bases with no gene match: 8. The germline V gene encodes CDR1 LGHNA and CDR2 YSLEER. The DNA of the CDR3 is TGCGCCAGCAGCTGGGGACAGGGAGAACACTACGAGCAGTACTTC. Translating it yields CASSWGQGEHYEQYF.

This sequence joins TRBV18 and TRBJ2-7; 9 bases map to TRBD1. Germline trimming cut 3 bases from V and 5 bases from J; bases unmatched to any gene: 11. This CDR3 is 16 amino acids long. Germline CDR1 is KGHSH and CDR2 is LQKENI. The CDR3 DNA reads TGTGCCAGCTCACCCTCGGGACAGGGTAGGTTCCACGAGCAGTACTTC. It specifies CASSPSGQGRFHEQYF.

The CDR3 sequence: CASSAPGNYGYTF. The CDR3 DNA reads as TGTGCCAGCAGCGCCCCGGGTAACTATGGCTACACCTTC. The genes are TRBV5-6 and TRBJ1-2; no clear D. Deletions cut 4 bases from V and 1 base from J, with 8 bases between. Germline V gene data show CDR1 as SGHDT and CDR2 as YYEEEE. The CDR3 totals 13 residues. The variable domain in full, completed from reference TRBV5-6 and TRBJ1-2, reads DAGVTQSPTHLIKTRGQQVTLRCSPKSGHDTVSWYQQALGQGPQFIFQYYEEEERQRGNFPDRFSGHQFPNYSSELNVNALLLGDSALYLCASSAPGNYGYTFGSGTRLTVV.

The V and J genes are TRBV5-6 and TRBJ2-1; 9 bases align to TRBD2. V was clipped by 1 base and J by 7 bases; unmatched bases: 9. Germline V lookup: CDR1 SGHDT, CDR2 YYEEEE. The CDR3 runs 16 residues. The CDR3 is CASSLLSSGGGNEQFF. DNA of the CDR3: TGTGCCAGCAGCTTGCTGAGTAGCGGGGGAGGGAATGAGCAGTTCTTC.

The chain is built from TRBV28 and TRBJ1-2; the D gene is possibly TRBD1 (5 bases). There are 13 residues in the CDR3. V gave up 5 bases and J gave up 3 bases, with 10 bases separating them. Germline CDR1 MDHEN, CDR2 SYDVKM. This CDR3 reads CASSHQGYYGYTF. The CDR3 bases are TGTGCCAGCAGTCATCAGGGATACTATGGCTACACCTTC.

The chain recombines TRBV9 with TRBJ2-3, with 11 bases that match TRBD2. This CDR3 has 17 amino acids. The germline V gene encodes CDR1 SGDLS and CDR2 YYNGEE. Trimming cost V 0 bases and J 4 bases; bases outside gene matches: 7. This CDR3 reads CASSVAPSGGWADTQYF. The CDR3 DNA is TGTGCCAGCAGCGTAGCACCTAGCGGGGGGTGGGCAGATACGCAGTATTTT.

This chain uses TRBV18 with TRBJ1-2; the match to TRBD1 covers 9 bases. The junction had 4 bases not matched to a gene; V was cut back by 3 bases and J by 2 bases. CDR3 size: 15 residues. Germline V gives CDR1 KGHSH, CDR2 LQKENI. For the CDR3, the DNA is TGTGCCAGCTCACCGAAAGGGACAGGGAACTATGGCTACACCTTC. It translates to CASSPKGTGNYGYTF.

The gene calls are TRBV9 and TRBJ1-2; D may be TRBD1 (6 bases). Germline-derived CDR1 and CDR2 are SGDLS and YYNGEE. There are 15 residues in the CDR3. V lost 2 bases, J lost 7 bases, and 18 bases lay in between. The CDR3 coding sequence is TGTGCCAGCAGCGTTTGGGGATCAGGGGCGGGTGGCTACACCTTC. This translates into CASSVWGSGAGGYTF.

The chain uses TRBV5-1 and TRBJ1-1; unclear D gene. CDR1 SGHRS and CDR2 YFSETQ come from the germline V gene. V was clipped by 0 bases and J by 7 bases, with 16 bases between them. This CDR3 region has 15 residues. The CDR3 DNA follows: TGCGCCAGCAGCTTGGTTCCGGGTGAGGGCCGTGAAGCTTTCTTT. This encodes CASSLVPGEGREAFF.

V gene TRBV25-1 combines with J gene TRBJ1-5; 10 bases match TRBD1. CDR3 length: 14 amino acids. V lost 6 bases to trimming and J lost 7 bases; unmatched junction nucleotides: 6. Germline CDR1 reads MGHDK; CDR2 reads SYGVNS. The CDR3 region is CASSPRTGGQPQHF. CDR3 nucleotide sequence: TGTGCCAGCAGCCCGCGGACAGGGGGACAGCCCCAGCATTTT.